The 10 T cell receptor beta chains given below trace back to one sample, sequenced in a study of brain T cells in children with intractable seizures. Stated time point: blood from clinic visit 5 months post-surgery; TSC patient then seizure free. Profiled with immunoSEQ multiplex PCR; TCRdb holds only in-frame clones, not every one. The top ten clones hold roughly 6% of a sample with hundreds of thousands of clones, 93% of them seen once. The sequences come from peripheral blood, collected about 5 months after surgery. These receptors originate from a boy younger than two with tuberous sclerosis and intractable seizures.

In DNA, the CDR3 is TGTGCCAGCAGCCAAACCTCGGGACAGGGCTACACCTTC. Its protein is CASSQTSGQGYTF. The chain combines TRBV3-1 (or the pseudogene TRBV3-2) with TRBJ1-2; the match to TRBD1 covers 7 bases. This CDR3 is 13 amino acids long. V lost 2 bases, J lost 8 bases, and 5 bases stayed unmatched. Germline V gene data show CDR1 as LGHDT and CDR2 as YNNKEL (reference sequence).

The chain is built from TRBV30 and TRBJ1-5, with a possible D match to TRBD1 (6 bases). CDR1 and CDR2 from the germline V gene are GTSNPN and SVGIG (reference sequence). This CDR3 is 16 amino acids long. V lost 1 base and J lost 3, with 16 bases in between. Written as DNA, the CDR3 is TGTGCCTGGAGTGGTAGGGGGGCGAGGTTCAATCAGCCCCAGCATTTT. Residues: CAWSGRGARFNQPQHF.

V gene TRBV2 combines with J gene TRBJ2-2; D remains ambiguous. The V and J ends lost 2 bases and 4 bases respectively, with 14 bases between them. CDR1 is SNHLY and CDR2 is FYNNEI in the germline V gene. This CDR3 comprises 16 residues. The CDR3 is CASSELSAASTGELFF. Written as DNA, the CDR3 is TGTGCCAGCAGTGAATTATCGGCAGCGAGCACCGGGGAGCTGTTTTTT.

V is TRBV27 and J is TRBJ1-6; 9 nucleotides line up with TRBD1. The CDR3 runs to 16 residues. CDR1 MNHEY and CDR2 SMNVEV come from the germline V gene (reference sequence). V lost 3 bases and J lost 8; bases outside the gene matches: 8. CDR3 coding DNA: TGTGCCAGCAGTTTCCTATACAGGGGGCGCGATTCACCCCTCCACTTT. The encoded protein is CASSFLYRGRDSPLHF.

This chain uses TRBV30 with TRBJ1-4; 7 bases agree with TRBD1. This CDR3 region has 16 residues. Germline-derived CDR1 and CDR2 are GTSNPN and SVGIG (reference sequence). J was trimmed by 2 bases and V by 2 bases; bases with no gene match: 8. This CDR3 is CAWSSKGGTTNEKLFF. CDR3 nucleotides: TGTGCCTGGAGTTCGAAAGGGGGCACTACTAATGAAAAACTGTTTTTT.

Here the CDR3 reads CASSSGTGGAGETQYF. The DNA of the CDR3 is TGTGCCAGCAGCTCCGGGACAGGGGGCGCGGGAGAGACCCAGTACTTC. The chain uses TRBV9 and TRBJ2-5, with 12 bases identical to TRBD1. This CDR3 region has 16 residues. The germline V gene encodes CDR1 SGDLS and CDR2 YYNGEE. Trimming took 4 bases from V and 4 from J; bases not matched to a gene: 8.

This rearrangement joins TRBV7-9 to TRBJ2-7; no definite D call. Deletions cut 0 bases from V and 6 bases from J, with 9 bases between. Germline V gives CDR1 SEHNR, CDR2 FQNEAQ (reference sequence). The CDR3 sequence is 13 residues long. The CDR3 bases are TGTGCCAGCAGCTTAGCGGGCCCCCCCGAGCAGTACTTC. This sequence encodes CASSLAGPPEQYF.

The chain has TRBV4-1 and TRBJ2-7; TRBD1 might be the D (6 bases). The V gene lost 1 base and the J gene lost 7 bases, with 17 bases spanning the gap. This CDR3 contains 15 residues. Germline V gene sequence: CDR1 MGHRA, CDR2 YSYEKL. CDR3 sequence (DNA): TGCGCCAGCAGCCAAGGAGTACTAGGGGGAGAAGAGCAGTACTTC. Amino acids: CASSQGVLGGEEQYF.

The chain couples TRBV5-4 to TRBJ2-2; D is tentatively TRBD1 or TRBD2 (6 bases each). The V end lost 2 bases, the J end lost 4 bases, and 18 bases lay between the germline ends. The length of the CDR3 is 17 residues. In germline, CDR1 is SGHNT, CDR2 YYREEE (reference sequence). The CDR3 loop reads CASSLPFRGPGTGELFF. The CDR3 DNA reads TGTGCCAGCAGCTTACCCTTTCGGGGGCCGGGCACCGGGGAGCTGTTTTTT.

The V call is TRBV11-3, the J call TRBJ1-2; the D is unclear. Germline CDR1 is SGHNT and CDR2 is YENEEA. V lost 0 bases and J 3 bases, leaving 20 bases between the germline ends. The CDR3 has 18 amino acids. In DNA, the CDR3 is TGTGCCAGCAGCTTAGACGGTCCCTCTTATGGGTTCCACTATGGCTACACCTTC. Its translation: CASSLDGPSYGFHYGYTF.